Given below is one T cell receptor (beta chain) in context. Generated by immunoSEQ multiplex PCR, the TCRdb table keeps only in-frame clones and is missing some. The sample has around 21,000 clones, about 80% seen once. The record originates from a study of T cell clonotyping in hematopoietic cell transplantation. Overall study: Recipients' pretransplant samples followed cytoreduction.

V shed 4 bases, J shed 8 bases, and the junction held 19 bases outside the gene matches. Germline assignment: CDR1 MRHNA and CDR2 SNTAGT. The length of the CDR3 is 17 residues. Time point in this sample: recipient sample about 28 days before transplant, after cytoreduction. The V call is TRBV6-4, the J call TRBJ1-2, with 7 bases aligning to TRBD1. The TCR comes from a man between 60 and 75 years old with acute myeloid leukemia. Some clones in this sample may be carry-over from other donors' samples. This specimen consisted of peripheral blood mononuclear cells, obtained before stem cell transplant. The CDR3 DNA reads TGTGCCAGCAGTGCAGTACTGAACAGGGGCTGGGTGGAAGGCTACACCTTC. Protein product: CASSAVLNRGWVEGYTF.